The rows below give T cell receptor beta chains drawn from one sample of a study of response to subunit inactivated influenza vaccine. TCRdb itself ran the RT-PCR reads through MiXCR, one entry per CDR3 protein. In the table there are 590,000 or so distinct CDR3 sequences, less than 15% of which are singletons. Sequencing used PBMCs from blood, obtained around 14 days before vaccination. The receptors derive from a man over 45 who received an inactivated influenza vaccine. The CDR3 runs from the conserved cysteine through the conserved F or W. D genes are given only for firm matches. The size field is filled for only some rows; it gives once, few, many or a size class.

v_gene,d_gene,j_gene,abundance,CDR3aa,CDR3nt
TRBV20-1,TRBD1,TRBJ2-5,.,CSARREGQVETQYF,TGCAGTGCTAGGAGAGAGGGACAGGTAGAGACCCAGTACTTC
TRBV20-1,TRBD2,TRBJ2-1,.,CSASNPTSGRASEQFF,TGCAGTGCCAGTAACCCAACTAGCGGGAGGGCTAGTGAGCAGTTCTTC
TRBV27,.,TRBJ2-7,.,CASRRRGGLSYEQYF,TGTGCCAGCAGACGTAGGGGGGGATTGTCCTACGAGCAGTACTTC
TRBV30,TRBD2,TRBJ2-5,.,CAWSGLAAETQYF,TGTGCCTGGAGCGGACTAGCGGCGGAGACCCAGTACTTC
TRBV9,.,TRBJ2-1,.,CASSQAGRVYNEQFF,TGTGCCAGCAGCCAGGCAGGGAGAGTCTACAATGAGCAGTTCTTC
TRBV11-2,.,TRBJ2-2,once,CASSPTRGLDTGELFF,TGTGCCAGCAGCCCAACCCGAGGGCTTGACACCGGGGAGCTGTTTTTT
TRBV28,TRBD2,TRBJ2-5,.,CASSFGAGVVTQYF,TGTGCCAGCAGTTTTGGGGCGGGAGTTGTGACCCAGTACTTC
TRBV15,.,TRBJ2-1,.,CATTLDGTYNEQFF,TGTGCCACGACCTTGGACGGAACCTACAATGAGCAGTTCTTC
TRBV7-2,TRBD2,TRBJ2-1,.,CASSYGLASYNEQFF,TGTGCCAGCAGCTATGGACTAGCCTCCTACAATGAGCAGTTCTTC
TRBV3-1,.,TRBJ1-1,.,CASTWGRGNTEAFF,TGTGCCAGCACCTGGGGCAGGGGGAACACTGAAGCTTTCTTT
TRBV7-2,TRBD2,TRBJ2-2,.,CASSLFASGLNTGELFF,TGTGCCAGCAGCTTATTTGCTAGCGGACTGAACACCGGGGAGCTGTTTTTT
TRBV20-1,TRBD1,TRBJ2-1,.,CSASPLRDRGINEQFF,TGCAGTGCTAGCCCACTCCGGGACAGGGGGATAAATGAGCAGTTCTTC
TRBV5-5,.,TRBJ2-5,few,CASSSHAGGGVKETQYF,TGTGCCAGCAGCTCACACGCCGGGGGCGGTGTGAAAGAGACCCAGTACTTC
TRBV29-1,TRBD2,TRBJ2-5,.,CSVGSRLAGGGRETQYF,TGCAGCGTTGGTAGCAGACTAGCGGGGGGTGGACGAGAGACCCAGTACTTC
TRBV5-1,.,TRBJ2-4,.,CASSLALGVTAKNIQYF,TGCGCCAGCAGCTTGGCCCTGGGGGTAACTGCCAAAAACATTCAGTACTTC
TRBV11-2,TRBD2,TRBJ2-3,many,CASSLAPSGSGLDTQYF,TGTGCCAGCAGCTTAGCCCCCAGCGGGAGCGGATTAGATACGCAGTATTTT
TRBV15,.,TRBJ2-1,few,CATSRGGTPNEQFF,TGTGCCACCAGCAGAGGTGGGACACCCAATGAGCAGTTCTTC
TRBV11-2,.,TRBJ2-7,.,CASSLTPSGSSYEQYF,TGTGCCAGCAGCTTGACCCCCTCGGGGAGTTCCTACGAGCAGTACTTC
TRBV18,.,TRBJ2-7,few,CASSSDQGYEQYF,TGTGCCAGCTCTTCTGACCAGGGCTACGAGCAGTACTTC
TRBV5-4,.,TRBJ2-3,few,CASSSKSRATDTQYF,TGTGCCAGCAGCTCCAAGTCTAGGGCCACAGATACGCAGTATTTT
TRBV3-1,.,TRBJ1-2,few,CASSPLAEPNYGYTF,TGTGCCAGCAGCCCACTTGCGGAACCGAACTATGGCTACACCTTC
TRBV5-1,.,TRBJ1-5,.,CASAPGPNQPQHF,TGCGCCAGCGCCCCAGGGCCCAATCAGCCCCAGCATTTT
TRBV29-1,.,TRBJ1-1,few,CSGTGLMNTEAFF,TGCAGCGGAACAGGGTTAATGAACACTGAAGCTTTCTTT
TRBV3-1,TRBD2,TRBJ2-7,.,CASSRREIGYEQYF,TGTGCCAGCAGCAGGCGGGAGATTGGCTACGAGCAGTACTTC
TRBV4-3,.,TRBJ1-6,few,CASSQGTGAMSPLHF,TGCGCCAGCAGCCAAGGGACCGGGGCCATGTCACCCCTCCACTTT
TRBV5-1,TRBD2,TRBJ2-1,many,CASSLTGLAGANEQFF,TGCGCCAGCAGCCTTACGGGACTAGCGGGGGCAAATGAGCAGTTCTTC